A single sample is the source of the 30 T cell receptor beta chains below, sequenced in a study of cytomegalovirus exposure and HLA in healthy donors. The repertoire was sequenced with immunoSEQ multiplex PCR; TCRdb's copy has only in-frame clones and lacks some. The sample lists approximately 70,000 clones, over 90% occurring once. Sequenced: PBMCs. Source of these receptors: a woman aged 18-30 years in good health and CMV-seropositive.

The chain links TRBV15 to TRBJ2-7, with a possible D match to TRBD1 (7 bases). Deletions cut 2 bases from V and 0 bases from J, with 14 bases between. Germline CDR1 reads LNHNV; CDR2 reads YYDKDF (reference sequence). This CDR3 contains 16 residues. The CDR3 DNA follows: TGTGCCACCAGCAGATCAGGGGGGCAAAGCTCCTACGAGCAGTACTTC. Translation gives CATSRSGGQSSYEQYF.

The rearrangement links TRBV7-2 to TRBJ2-3; D possibly corresponds to TRBD2 (7 bases). Trimming took 8 bases from V and 2 from J, leaving 17 bases between them. The CDR3 sequence is 15 residues long. Germline CDR1 and CDR2: SGHTA and FQGNSA. The CDR3 reads CASSLGGGLTDTQYF. The CDR3 nucleotides are TGTGCCAGCTCCTTGGGGGGGGGCCTCACAGATACGCAGTATTTT.

This chain connects TRBV9 to TRBJ2-1, with TRBD2 matching 13 bases. The CDR3 totals 17 residues. Trimming cost V 6 bases and J 8 bases; bases outside gene matches: 14. The germline V gene has CDR1 SGDLS and CDR2 YYNGEE. In DNA form, the CDR3 reads TGTGCCAGCACCCCGGGACTAGCGGGAAGTCTTTGGGATGAGCAGTTCTTC. Amino acid sequence: CASTPGLAGSLWDEQFF. Drawing the rest from reference TRBV9 and TRBJ2-1, the complete variable domain is DSGVTQTPKHLITATGQRVTLRCSPRSGDLSVYWYQQSLDQGLQFLIQYYNGEERAKGNILERFSAQQFPDLHSELNLSSLELGDSALYFCASTPGLAGSLWDEQFFGPGTRLTVL.

The chain joins TRBV12-5 to TRBJ2-3, with D possibly being TRBD2 (6 bases). Germline V gene lookup returns CDR1 LGHNT and CDR2 FRNRAP. The ends were cut back, 6 bases at V and 5 bases at J, with 12 bases in the middle. This CDR3 comprises 13 residues. The CDR3 DNA is TGTGCTAGTGGGGCGGGGTCTCAAGATACGCAGTATTTT. Its protein is CASGAGSQDTQYF.

V is TRBV28 and J is TRBJ1-5; D call uncertain. Germline V gene lookup returns CDR1 MDHEN and CDR2 SYDVKM. V was cut by 2 bases and J by 1 base, with 12 bases left in between. This CDR3 spans 16 amino acids. The CDR3 DNA reads TGTGCCAGCAGTTTAAACGCAGGAATAAGCAATCAGCCCCAGCATTTT. The encoded protein is CASSLNAGISNQPQHF.

The rearrangement links TRBV27 to TRBJ2-2; 16 bases are a match to TRBD2. CDR1 and CDR2 (germline): MNHEY, SMNVEV (reference sequence). J was trimmed by 5 bases and V by 3 bases; bases with no gene match: 9. This CDR3 spans 19 amino acids. CDR3 nucleotides: TGTGCCAGCAGTTTTTCGGGACTAGCGGGGGGGCGTTTTACCGGGGAGCTGTTTTTT. Translating gives CASSFSGLAGGRFTGELFF.

The J gene is TRBJ1-2, the V gene TRBV19, with D possibly TRBD1 on 5 matching bases. Trimming cost V 2 bases and J 5 bases, with 12 bases left between them. Germline V gene data show CDR1 as LNHDA and CDR2 as SQIVND (reference sequence). This CDR3 has 14 amino acids. The CDR3 loop reads CASSIRQGVYGYTF. CDR3 DNA: TGTGCCAGTAGTATACGGCAGGGTGTTTATGGCTACACCTTC.

The gene calls are TRBV7-2 and TRBJ2-5; 12 nucleotides match TRBD2. Germline CDR1 SGHTA, CDR2 FQGNSA. The junction had 6 bases not matched to a gene; V was cut back by 4 bases and J by 3 bases. The CDR3 totals 16 residues. In nucleotides, the CDR3 is TGTGCCAGCAGCTCGACTAGCGGGAGATACAAAGAGACCCAGTACTTC. Its translation: CASSSTSGRYKETQYF.

The V and J genes are TRBV6-5 and TRBJ2-6; D is ambiguous. Germline V CDR1 and CDR2: MNHEY, SVGAGI. This CDR3 is 13 amino acids long. With 6 bases removed from V and 2 bases from J, the gap between germline ends came to 5 bases. The CDR3 bases are TGTGCCAGCAGGGGCGCTGGGGCCAACGTCCTGACTTTC. Its protein is CASRGAGANVLTF.

The chain recombines TRBV19 with TRBJ1-5; D not resolved. With 4 bases removed from V and 5 bases from J, the gap between germline ends came to 9 bases. The length of the CDR3 is 13 residues. The germline gives CDR1 LNHDA, CDR2 SQIVND (reference sequence). CDR3: CASSRNGYQPQHF. The CDR3 nucleotides read TGTGCCAGTAGTAGGAACGGGTATCAGCCCCAGCATTTT.

This chain connects TRBV7-2 to TRBJ2-4, with a possible D match to TRBD2 (5 bases). The germline V and J ends were trimmed by 6 bases and 7 bases, with 10 bases remaining between them. The CDR3 contains 12 residues. CDR1 and CDR2 from the germline V gene are SGHTA and FQGNSA. The CDR3 sequence: CASSVPGNIQYF. The DNA for the CDR3 is TGTGCCAGCAGTGTCCCGGGGAACATTCAGTACTTC. Looking up the rest from reference TRBV7-2 and TRBJ2-4 gives the full variable domain: GAGVSQSPSNKVTEKGKDVELRCDPISGHTALYWYRQSLGQGLEFLIYFQGNSAPDKSGLPSDRFSAERTGGSVSTLTIQRTQQEDSAVYLCASSVPGNIQYFGAGTRLSVL.

This clone was counted a few times. The chain is built from TRBV4-1 and TRBJ2-7; 12 bases agree with TRBD1. V lost 4 bases and J lost 2; bases outside the gene matches: 6. The CDR3 has 16 residues. Germline V gene data show CDR1 as MGHRA and CDR2 as YSYEKL. The CDR3 region is CASSPRGQGATYEQYF. The CDR3 DNA reads TGCGCCAGCAGCCCCAGGGGACAGGGGGCAACCTACGAGCAGTACTTC.

The chain combines TRBV6-1 with TRBJ2-7, with 7 bases matching TRBD1. The germline CDR1 and CDR2 sequences are MNHNS and SASEGT. Trimming at V came to 2 bases and at J to 1 base, leaving 11 bases not matched to a gene. There are 17 residues in the CDR3. CDR3 sequence: CASSERPSPGGSYEQYF. The DNA for the CDR3 is TGTGCCAGCAGTGAAAGGCCCAGCCCAGGGGGATCCTACGAGCAGTACTTC.

The chain carries TRBV4-3 and TRBJ2-5, with 8 bases that match TRBD2. Germline loops: CDR1 LGHNA, CDR2 YSLEER. V gave up 2 bases and J gave up 2 bases; unmatched junction bases: 7. This CDR3 spans 16 amino acids. The CDR3 protein is CASSQTLAGLQETQYF. In nucleotides, the CDR3 is TGCGCCAGCAGCCAAACGCTAGCGGGCTTACAAGAGACCCAGTACTTC.

The J gene is TRBJ2-1, the V gene TRBV6-6; 9 nucleotides agree with TRBD1. CDR1 and CDR2 (germline): MNHNY, SVGAGI (reference sequence). There are 15 residues in the CDR3. The V gene end was trimmed by 5 bases and the J gene end by 6 bases; junction bases not matched to a gene: 8. The CDR3 spells CASSIGGTGRNEQFF. The CDR3 DNA reads as TGTGCCAGCAGTATAGGAGGGACAGGGCGCAATGAGCAGTTCTTC.

The J gene is TRBJ2-1, the V gene TRBV7-6; tentatively, D is TRBD2 (6 bases). The V gene lost 2 bases and the J gene lost 8 bases, with 13 bases spanning the gap. From germline, CDR1 is SGHVS and CDR2 FNYEAQ. CDR3 size: 14 residues. The DNA of the CDR3 is TGTGCCAGCAGCTTATTACTAGCCGCAGATGAGCAGTTCTTC. Its protein is CASSLLLAADEQFF.

The chain carries TRBV7-8 and TRBJ2-5; 14 bases are a match to TRBD2. The V gene end was trimmed by 3 bases and the J gene end by 2 bases; junction bases not matched to a gene: 11. The CDR3 totals 19 residues. Germline V gene data show CDR1 as SGHVS and CDR2 as FQNEAQ. As DNA, the CDR3 is TGTGCCAGCAGCTTCGGACTAGCGGGGGGTCTTCTCTTACAAGAGACCCAGTACTTC. It specifies CASSFGLAGGLLLQETQYF.

CDR3 protein: CAISPLLAVYEQYF. CDR3 nucleotide sequence: TGTGCCATCAGCCCCCTTTTAGCGGTCTACGAGCAGTACTTC. The genes are TRBV10-3 and TRBJ2-7; tentative D call: TRBD2 (6 bases). The germline V and J ends were trimmed by 6 bases and 3 bases, with 15 bases remaining between them. Germline V gives CDR1 ENHRY, CDR2 SYGVKD. The CDR3 contains 14 residues.

The chain is built from TRBV5-1 and TRBJ2-3; tentative D call: TRBD2 (6 bases). The CDR3 spans 19 residues. Between the trimmed V and J ends, which lost 1 base and 2 bases, there was a span of 23 bases. Germline V gene lookup returns CDR1 SGHRS and CDR2 YFSETQ. CDR3 DNA sequence: TGCGCCAGCAGCTTGTACGCCCAGGCTGGCGGGGATTCCACAGATACGCAGTATTTT. Encoded protein: CASSLYAQAGGDSTDTQYF. The full variable domain, in which reference TRBV5-1 and TRBJ2-3 provide the parts outside the CDR3, is KAGVTQTPRYLIKTRGQQVTLSCSPISGHRSVSWYQQTPGQGLQFLFEYFSETQRNKGNFPGRFSGRQFSNSRSEMNVSTLELGDSALYLCASSLYAQAGGDSTDTQYFGPGTRLTVL.

The chain is built from TRBV18 and TRBJ1-1; D gene unclear. This CDR3 is built from 16 residues. Germline V gene lookup returns CDR1 KGHSH and CDR2 LQKENI. V was pared by 5 bases and J by 1 base, with 17 bases between. CDR3 DNA sequence: TGTGCCAGCTCATCCTTTCTCACGGGAGAGAACACTGAAGCTTTCTTT. Its protein is CASSSFLTGENTEAFF.

The V gene is TRBV10-3, the J gene TRBJ2-1, with TRBD2 matching 9 bases. V shed 4 bases and J 5 bases; nucleotides not matched to a gene: 9. Germline values: CDR1 ENHRY, CDR2 SYGVKD. The CDR3 is 16 amino acids. In DNA form, the CDR3 reads TGTGCCATCAGTGTGCGGGGGGGGAACTATAACAATGAGCAGTTCTTC. This encodes CAISVRGGNYNNEQFF.

J is TRBJ1-2 and V is TRBV30, with D possibly being TRBD1 (6 bases). The CDR3 consists of 13 residues. Germline CDR1 and CDR2: GTSNPN and SVGIG (reference sequence). Trimming removed 0 bases at V and 7 bases at J, with 12 bases between. CDR3 sequence (DNA): TGTGCCTGGAGTGTAGGGGGTCTGGGTGGCTACACCTTC. Residues: CAWSVGGLGGYTF.

The rearrangement links TRBV5-1 to TRBJ2-3; possible D gene TRBD2, 5 bases. The CDR3 consists of 15 residues. V was cut by 0 bases and J by 0 bases, with 8 bases left in between. Germline CDR1 SGHRS, CDR2 YFSETQ. The DNA for the CDR3 is TGCGCCAGCAGCTTGGTGGCGGGCAGCACAGATACGCAGTATTTT. Its protein product is CASSLVAGSTDTQYF.

The chain has TRBV6-1 and TRBJ2-3, with 7 nucleotides matching TRBD1. V shed 3 bases and J 4 bases; nucleotides not matched to a gene: 19. Germline values: CDR1 MNHNS, CDR2 SASEGT. This CDR3 is built from 19 residues. CDR3 amino acids: CASSDRTFQTGRFADTQYF. CDR3 bases: TGTGCCAGCAGTGATCGAACCTTTCAGACAGGGCGTTTTGCAGATACGCAGTATTTT.

The chain carries TRBV6-5 and TRBJ1-5; 8 nucleotides line up with TRBD1. There are 13 residues in the CDR3. V shed 2 bases and J 9 bases; nucleotides not matched to a gene: 3. Germline CDR1 and CDR2: MNHEY and SVGAGI. The CDR3 spells CASSYGQGLPQHF. In nucleotides, the CDR3 is TGTGCCAGCAGTTACGGACAGGGTCTGCCCCAGCATTTT.

The chain combines TRBV18 with TRBJ2-7, with 7 bases lining up with TRBD1. Unmatched junction bases numbered 5, after V lost 1 base and J lost 2 bases. Germline lookup yields CDR1 KGHSH and CDR2 LQKENI. There are 15 residues in the CDR3. Here the CDR3 DNA reads TGTGCCAGCTCACCACAGAACAGGGGTACCTACGAGCAGTACTTC. Its translation is CASSPQNRGTYEQYF. Filled out from reference TRBV18 and TRBJ2-7, the complete variable domain reads NAGVMQNPRHLVRRRGQEARLRCSPMKGHSHVYWYRQLPEEGLKFMVYLQKENIIDESGMPKERFSAEFPKEGPSILRIQQVVRGDSAAYFCASSPQNRGTYEQYFGPGTRLTVT.

This sequence joins TRBV19 and TRBJ1-1; a possible D gene is TRBD1 (5 bases). V was pared by 6 bases and J by 1 base, with 9 bases between. Germline CDR1 LNHDA, CDR2 SQIVND (reference sequence). The CDR3 length is 13 residues. The CDR3 reads CASSLQANTEAFF. The CDR3 DNA reads TGTGCCAGTAGCCTACAGGCGAACACTGAAGCTTTCTTT.

There are a few counts of this clone. V usage is TRBV4-1 and J usage is TRBJ2-5; 14 bases are shared with TRBD2. The junction had 6 bases not matched to a gene; V was cut back by 4 bases and J by 5 bases. Germline CDR1 and CDR2: MGHRA and YSYEKL. The CDR3 contains 16 residues. The CDR3 is CASSLGLAGGYETQYF. The CDR3 nucleotides read TGCGCCAGCAGCCTCGGACTAGCGGGGGGTTACGAGACCCAGTACTTC.

This clone appeared once. The chain is built from TRBV5-6 and TRBJ1-2; 9 bases fit TRBD1. The J segment lost 3 bases and the V segment lost 4 bases, leaving 4 bases of the junction unmatched. Germline V CDR1 and CDR2: SGHDT, YYEEEE. The CDR3 covers 14 residues. CDR3 amino acids: CASSRDRAHYGYTF. The CDR3 bases are TGTGCCAGCAGCCGGGACAGGGCGCACTATGGCTACACCTTC.

This clone was picked up one time. V and J are TRBV5-1 and TRBJ2-7; unclear D gene. V lost 4 bases and J 6 bases, leaving 17 bases between the germline ends. The germline CDR1 and CDR2 sequences are SGHRS and YFSETQ. The CDR3 is 14 residues long. The CDR3 loop reads CASSPNREFGEQYF. The CDR3, as DNA: TGCGCCAGCAGCCCTAACCGCGAGTTCGGCGAGCAGTACTTC.